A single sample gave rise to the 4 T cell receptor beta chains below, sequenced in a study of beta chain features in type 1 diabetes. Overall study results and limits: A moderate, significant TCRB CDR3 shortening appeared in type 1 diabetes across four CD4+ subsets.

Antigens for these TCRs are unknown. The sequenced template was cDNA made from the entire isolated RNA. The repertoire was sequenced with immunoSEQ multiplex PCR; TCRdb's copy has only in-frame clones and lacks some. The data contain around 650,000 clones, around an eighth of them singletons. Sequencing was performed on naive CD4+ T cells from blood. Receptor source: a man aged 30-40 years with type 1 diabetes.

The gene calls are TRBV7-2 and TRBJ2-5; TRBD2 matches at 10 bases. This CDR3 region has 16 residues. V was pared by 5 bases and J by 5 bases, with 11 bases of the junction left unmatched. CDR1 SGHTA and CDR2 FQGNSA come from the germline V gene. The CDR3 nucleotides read TGTGCCAGCAGCCCCCTTAGCGGGGGGATCCTGGAGACCCAGTACTTC. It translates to CASSPLSGGILETQYF. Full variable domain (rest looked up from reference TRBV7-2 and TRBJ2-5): GAGVSQSPSNKVTEKGKDVELRCDPISGHTALYWYRQSLGQGLEFLIYFQGNSAPDKSGLPSDRFSAERTGGSVSTLTIQRTQQEDSAVYLCASSPLSGGILETQYFGPGTRLLVL.

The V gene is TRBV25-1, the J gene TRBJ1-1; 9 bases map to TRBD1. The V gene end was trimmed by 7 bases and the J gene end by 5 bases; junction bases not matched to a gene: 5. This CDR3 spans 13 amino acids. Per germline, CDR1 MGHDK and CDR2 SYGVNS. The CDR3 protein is CASKTDRGTEAFF. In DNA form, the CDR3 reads TGTGCCAGCAAGACCGACAGGGGGACTGAAGCTTTCTTT.

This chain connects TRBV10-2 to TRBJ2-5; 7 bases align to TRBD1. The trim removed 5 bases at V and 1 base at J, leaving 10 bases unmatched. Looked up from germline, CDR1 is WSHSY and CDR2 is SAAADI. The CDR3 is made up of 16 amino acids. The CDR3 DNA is TGCGCCAGCAGTAAGACGACAGGGTCGGTCCAAGAGACCCAGTACTTC. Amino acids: CASSKTTGSVQETQYF.

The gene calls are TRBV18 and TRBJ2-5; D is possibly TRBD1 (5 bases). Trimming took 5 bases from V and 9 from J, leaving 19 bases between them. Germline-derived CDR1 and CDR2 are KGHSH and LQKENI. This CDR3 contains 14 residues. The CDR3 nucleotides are TGTGCCAGCTCATCCGCCAAGGAAGGGGTCCCCCAGTACTTC. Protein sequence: CASSSAKEGVPQYF.